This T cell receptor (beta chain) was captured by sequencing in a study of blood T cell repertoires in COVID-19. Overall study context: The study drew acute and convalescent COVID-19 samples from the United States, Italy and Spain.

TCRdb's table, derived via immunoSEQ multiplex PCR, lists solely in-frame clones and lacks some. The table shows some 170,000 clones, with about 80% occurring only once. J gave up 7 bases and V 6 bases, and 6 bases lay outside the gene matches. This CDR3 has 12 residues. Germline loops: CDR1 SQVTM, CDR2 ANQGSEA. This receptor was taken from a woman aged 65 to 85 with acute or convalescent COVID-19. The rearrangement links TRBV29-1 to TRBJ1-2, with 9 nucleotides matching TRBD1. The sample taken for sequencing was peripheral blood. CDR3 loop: CSVGGQGGGYTF. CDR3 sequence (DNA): TGCAGCGTGGGGGGACAGGGAGGTGGCTACACCTTC.